These T cell receptor beta chains were read from a single sample in a study of blood T cells in healthy people across ages. MiXCR, applied by TCRdb to the 5' RACE reads, yields one record per CDR3 protein. Of approximately 790,000 distinct CDR3 sequences listed, roughly 60% are singletons. The source material was blood. The receptors stem from a man between 25 and 39 years old in good health. Each CDR3 is given with its conserved first and last residue. A D gene is named only where the DNA matches it firmly. Clone size is given for some rows only: seen once, a few or many times, or a class if the clone is expanded.

d_call,j_call,v_call,clone_size,cdr3_aa,cdr3_nt
TRBD1,TRBJ1-2,TRBV20-1,-,CSATPPTGIYGYTF,TGCAGTGCCACACCCCCGACAGGGATCTATGGCTACACCTTC
TRBD2,TRBJ2-7,TRBV7-6,few,CASSERLAGGSYEQYF,TGTGCCAGCAGCGAACGACTAGCGGGGGGGTCGTACGAGCAGTACTTC
-,TRBJ2-7,TRBV4-3,few,CASSQGWEQGYEQYF,TGCGCCAGCAGCCAAGGGTGGGAGCAAGGCTACGAGCAGTACTTC
-,TRBJ2-7,TRBV4-1,-,CASSLHGTTTYEQYF,TGCGCCAGCAGCCTTCACGGGACAACCACCTACGAGCAGTACTTC
-,TRBJ2-1,TRBV6-2/TRBV6-3,-,CASSYVGGAHNEQFF,TGTGCCAGCAGTTACGTCGGGGGAGCTCACAATGAGCAGTTCTTC
-,TRBJ1-2,TRBV14,few,CASSQGLTTRPYGYTF,TGTGCCAGCAGCCAAGGGCTCACAACGAGACCTTATGGCTACACCTTC
TRBD2,TRBJ2-3,TRBV10-3,few,CAISETFQGLAATSTDTQYF,TGTGCCATCAGTGAGACCTTCCAGGGACTAGCGGCAACTAGCACAGATACGCAGTATTTT
TRBD2,TRBJ2-1,TRBV6-5,-,CASKNGGAEQFF,TGTGCCAGCAAGAACGGGGGGGCTGAGCAGTTCTTC
TRBD1,TRBJ2-5,TRBV2,once,CASSEAETGAASETQYF,TGTGCCAGCAGTGAAGCGGAGACAGGGGCCGCGTCGGAGACCCAGTACTTC
TRBD1,TRBJ2-3,TRBV29-1,few,CSVEDRLGQGTDTQYF,TGCAGCGTTGAAGATAGGCTGGGACAGGGGACAGATACGCAGTATTTT
-,TRBJ2-1,TRBV5-1,-,CASVDYPNDNEQFF,TGCGCCAGCGTGGACTACCCAAATGACAATGAGCAGTTCTTC
-,TRBJ2-1,TRBV7-9,once,CASSLWGADNEQFF,TGTGCCAGCAGCTTATGGGGAGCGGACAATGAGCAGTTCTTC
-,TRBJ2-7,TRBV4-2,few,CASSPSGTTYEQYF,TGTGCCAGCAGCCCGTCCGGGACAACGTACGAGCAGTACTTC
-,TRBJ2-3,TRBV25-1,once,CASSDDGRGTDTQYF,TGTGCCAGCAGTGATGATGGCAGGGGAACAGATACGCAGTATTTT
TRBD1,TRBJ1-2,TRBV20-1,-,CSARDGQGVGGYTF,TGCAGTGCTAGAGATGGGCAGGGGGTGGGTGGCTACACCTTC
TRBD2,TRBJ2-7,TRBV28,-,CASSPLLRGTFEQYF,TGTGCCAGCAGTCCTTTATTGCGGGGGACTTTCGAGCAGTACTTC
-,TRBJ2-5,TRBV28,-,CASSPHISWEQYF,TGTGCCAGCAGCCCGCATATTTCATGGGAGCAGTACTTC
-,TRBJ1-1,TRBV7-9,-,CATLTGGTEAFF,TGTGCCACCCTCACCGGGGGCACCGAAGCTTTCTTT
TRBD1,TRBJ2-5,TRBV28,few,CASLGTANWQETQYF,TGTGCCAGCCTCGGGACAGCAAATTGGCAAGAGACCCAGTACTTC
-,TRBJ1-1,TRBV29-1,once,CSVGRNTEAFF,TGCAGCGTTGGGAGGAACACTGAAGCTTTCTTT
TRBD1,TRBJ2-4,TRBV6-2/TRBV6-3,-,CASGYEGAGNIQYF,TGTGCCAGCGGCTACGAGGGGGCAGGAAACATTCAGTACTTC
-,TRBJ2-7,TRBV20-1,-,CSAFRGTLSEQYF,TGCAGTGCTTTTCGCGGGACACTCTCCGAGCAGTACTTC
-,TRBJ1-5,TRBV12-3/TRBV12-4,-,CASSHEGRPQHF,TGTGCCAGCAGTCATGAGGGTCGGCCCCAGCATTTT
-,TRBJ1-2,TRBV5-1,few,CASSLGSANYGYTF,TGCGCCAGCAGCTTGGGCAGCGCTAACTATGGCTACACCTTC
TRBD1,TRBJ2-1,TRBV29-1,few,CSVTGGPYNEQFF,TGCAGCGTTACAGGGGGCCCCTACAATGAGCAGTTCTTC
TRBD1,TRBJ2-1,TRBV24-1,few,CATETGTGGSNEQFF,TGTGCCACCGAGACCGGGACAGGGGGAAGTAATGAGCAGTTCTTC
-,TRBJ2-7,TRBV27,-,CASSLGGEWPYEQYF,TGTGCCAGCAGTTTAGGCGGGGAGTGGCCCTACGAGCAGTACTTC
-,TRBJ1-5,TRBV5-6,-,CASGRNQPQHF,TGTGCCTCGGGACGGAATCAGCCCCAGCATTTT
TRBD1,TRBJ2-6,TRBV25-1,-,CASSSGTVDSVANVLTF,TGTGCCAGCAGCTCAGGGACAGTAGATTCTGTGGCCAACGTCCTGACTTTC
-,TRBJ2-4,TRBV6-2/TRBV6-3,-,CASSYPTPTGYIDKNIQYF,TGTGCCAGCAGTTACCCTACCCCGACAGGTTATATTGACAAAAACATTCAGTACTTC
TRBD2,TRBJ2-5,TRBV5-1,-,CASNLMGTTNNQETQYF,TGCGCCAGCAACCTTATGGGGACTACCAATAACCAAGAGACCCAGTACTTC